The T cell receptor (beta chain) described here comes from a study of blood T cell repertoires in COVID-19. About the research overall: Spain, Italy and the United States supplied samples that represented acute and convalescent COVID-19.

This table comes from immunoSEQ multiplex PCR, and its TCRdb copy is limited to in-frame clones, with some not included. The data show 45,000 to 65,000 clones, with 85% to 95% seen just once and 3.1% held by the top ten. Germline values: CDR1 SGHRS, CDR2 YFSETQ. V was pared by 0 bases and J by 9 bases, with 9 bases between. CDR3 size: 12 residues. This sequence joins TRBV5-1 and TRBJ1-2, with D possibly being TRBD1 (5 bases). This receptor was obtained from a human donor in a cohort sampled during active COVID-19. Sequenced input: peripheral blood. The CDR3 nucleotides are TGCGCCAGCAGCTTGGAGCGGGGGAGCTACACCTTC. Translation: CASSLERGSYTF.